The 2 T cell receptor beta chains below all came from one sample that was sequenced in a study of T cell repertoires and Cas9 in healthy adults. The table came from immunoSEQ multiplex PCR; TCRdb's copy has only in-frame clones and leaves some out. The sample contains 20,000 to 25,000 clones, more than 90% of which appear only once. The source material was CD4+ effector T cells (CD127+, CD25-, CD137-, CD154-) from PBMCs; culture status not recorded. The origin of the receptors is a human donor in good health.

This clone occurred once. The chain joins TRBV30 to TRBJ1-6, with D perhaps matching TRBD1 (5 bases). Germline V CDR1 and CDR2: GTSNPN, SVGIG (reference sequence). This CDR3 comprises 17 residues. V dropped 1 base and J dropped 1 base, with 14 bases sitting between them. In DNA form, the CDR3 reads TGTGCCTGGAGTGGCGCCCGGCAGGGTTCCTATAATTCACCCCTCCACTTT. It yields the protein CAWSGARQGSYNSPLHF.

CDR3 sequence (DNA): TGTGCCAGCAGTTACTCGGGCTCTGGGGCCAACGTCCTGACTTTC. This codes for CASSYSGSGANVLTF. The J gene is TRBJ2-6, the V gene TRBV6-6, with unresolved D. The length of the CDR3 is 15 residues. V was cut by 0 bases and J by 0 bases, with 3 bases left in between. CDR1 MNHNY and CDR2 SVGAGI come from the germline V gene (reference sequence).